These 21 T cell receptor beta chains were all obtained from the same sample, sequenced in a study of OX40 agonist ivuxolimab in advanced cancers. Library preparation employed the immunoSEQ multiplex PCR assay. This immuneACCESS table, as held by TCRdb, lists in-frame sequences with V and J called but not all clones. Of the missing ones, under half trace to an unresolved V gene in checked studies; the others have no known cause. Counted in this sample were about 16,000 clones; 84% of them appeared once. The ten biggest clones cover over 60% of the sample. Specimen: CD4+ or CD8+ T cells sorted from blood, collected in a trial of the OX40 agonist ivuxolimab. Every receptor here comes from an adult with an advanced solid tumor such as melanoma, head and neck, liver or kidney cancer.

V usage is TRBV5-1 and J usage is TRBJ1-1; 7 positions match TRBD1. Germline-derived CDR1 and CDR2 are SGHRS and YFSETQ. The CDR3 loop spans 14 amino acids. After removal of 0 bases from V and 6 bases from J, the junction contained 5 bases not matched to a gene. DNA for the CDR3: TGCGCCAGCAGCTTGGCCATTGGGACAGCTGAAGCTTTCTTT. Protein sequence: CASSLAIGTAEAFF.

The J gene is TRBJ2-7, the V gene TRBV27; 12 nucleotides line up with TRBD2. V shed 4 bases and J 6 bases; nucleotides not matched to a gene: 7. The CDR3 sequence is 15 residues long. CDR1 MNHEY and CDR2 SMNVEV come from the germline V gene (reference sequence). The CDR3 sequence: CASSSGLAGFREQYF. The CDR3 DNA follows: TGTGCCAGCAGTTCCGGACTAGCGGGATTTCGCGAGCAGTACTTC.

The genes are TRBV4-1 and TRBJ2-7, with D unclear. The V gene lost 0 bases and the J gene lost 2 bases, with 11 bases spanning the gap. This CDR3 is built from 15 residues. The germline gives CDR1 MGHRA, CDR2 YSYEKL. The DNA for the CDR3 is TGCGCCAGCAGCCAAGAGGGCTTAGGAGCCTACGAGCAGTACTTC. Amino acids: CASSQEGLGAYEQYF.

The rearrangement joins TRBV9 to TRBJ2-7; D gene ambiguous. V was pared by 1 base and J by 2 bases, with 13 bases between. The CDR3 length is 15 residues. Germline CDR1 reads SGDLS; CDR2 reads YYNGEE. The chain's CDR3 is CASSVRSGTPYEQYF. Written as DNA, the CDR3 is TGTGCCAGCAGCGTAAGGTCAGGAACACCCTACGAGCAGTACTTC.

This clone was observed a handful of times. CDR3 in DNA: TGTGCCAGCAGCTTGGAGGGTATAGGGGGAAACACCATATATTTT. Translation gives CASSLEGIGGNTIYF. The chain uses TRBV5-6 and TRBJ1-3; D is unclear. The CDR3 runs to 15 residues. CDR1 and CDR2 from the germline V gene are SGHDT and YYEEEE. Trimming cost V 0 bases and J 4 bases, with 11 bases left between them.

CDR3 sequence reads: CASSIVAGEDTQYF. The CDR3 DNA sequence: TGTGCCAGTAGTATAGTGGCAGGGGAGGATACGCAGTATTTT. V gene TRBV19 combines with J gene TRBJ2-3, with TRBD1 as a possible D gene (6 bases). CDR1 is LNHDA and CDR2 is SQIVND in the germline V gene (reference sequence). The CDR3 is made up of 14 amino acids. V lost 1 base and J 6 bases, leaving 11 bases between the germline ends.

This clone was recorded only once. V is TRBV4-1 and J is TRBJ2-7, with D maybe TRBD1 (5 bases). Looked up from germline, CDR1 is MGHRA and CDR2 is YSYEKL. The CDR3 runs 16 residues. Trimming took 0 bases from V and 3 from J, leaving 15 bases between them. The CDR3, as DNA: TGCGCCAGCAGCCAAGATTTAATAACAGGAATCTACGAGCAGTACTTC. Protein product: CASSQDLITGIYEQYF.

CDR3 in amino acids: CASRQSLLQETQYF. The CDR3 DNA reads TGTGCCAGCAGGCAATCACTATTACAAGAGACCCAGTACTTC. The chain uses TRBV6-1 and TRBJ2-5; D is ambiguous. This CDR3 has 14 residues. The germline gives CDR1 MNHNS, CDR2 SASEGT. The V and J ends lost 6 bases and 2 bases respectively, with 13 bases between them.

This chain joins TRBV2 and TRBJ1-5; TRBD1 is a possible D gene (6 bases). CDR3 length: 15 residues. CDR1 is SNHLY and CDR2 is FYNNEI in the germline V gene. Trimming shortened V by 1 base and J by 2 bases, and 9 bases separated the two germline ends. In DNA form, the CDR3 reads TGTGCCAGCAGTGAAGGCAGGGGTGGCAATCAGCCCCAGCATTTT. Translation: CASSEGRGGNQPQHF.

V gene TRBV4-1 combines with J gene TRBJ2-2, with 8 nucleotides matching TRBD2. The CDR3 covers 16 residues. With V trimmed by 1 base and J by 4 bases, 5 bases remained unmatched. The germline CDR1 and CDR2 sequences are MGHRA and YSYEKL. The CDR3 bases are TGCGCCAGCAGCCAAGGCCCGGGAGGGATCACCGGGGAGCTGTTTTTT. Translating it yields CASSQGPGGITGELFF.

The chain is built from TRBV13 and TRBJ1-5, with 7 bases aligning to TRBD1. The CDR3 has 15 residues. With 5 bases clipped from V and 3 bases from J, the junction kept 7 bases outside the gene matches. From germline, CDR1 is PRHDT and CDR2 FYEKMQ (reference sequence). The CDR3: CASSEGATSNQPQHF. The CDR3 bases are TGTGCCAGCAGCGAGGGGGCGACCTCCAATCAGCCCCAGCATTTT.

The chain couples TRBV27 to TRBJ2-7; D gene uncertain. The CDR3 sequence is 14 residues long. CDR1 and CDR2 (germline): MNHEY, SMNVEV (reference sequence). V was pared by 2 bases and J by 3 bases, with 11 bases between. The CDR3 DNA sequence: TGTGCCAGCAGTTTAGTGGGCGACCGCTACGAGCAGTACTTC. Translating it yields CASSLVGDRYEQYF.

The chain couples TRBV5-1 to TRBJ1-2, with 8 bases identical to TRBD1. CDR3 length: 14 amino acids. Germline V gene sequence: CDR1 SGHRS, CDR2 YFSETQ. J lost 5 bases, V lost 4 bases, and 7 bases had no gene match. The CDR3 nucleotides are TGCGCCAGCAGCCTCCTAGACAGGGGATATGGCTACACCTTC. Amino acids: CASSLLDRGYGYTF. Filled out from reference TRBV5-1 and TRBJ1-2, the complete variable domain reads KAGVTQTPRYLIKTRGQQVTLSCSPISGHRSVSWYQQTPGQGLQFLFEYFSETQRNKGNFPGRFSGRQFSNSRSEMNVSTLELGDSALYLCASSLLDRGYGYTFGSGTRLTVV.

This clone has only one observation. This sequence joins TRBV10-3 and TRBJ2-1, with D unclear. From germline, CDR1 is ENHRY and CDR2 SYGVKD. Trimming removed 4 bases from V and 7 bases from J, with 5 bases in between. This CDR3 contains 11 residues. CDR3 loop: CAISVGNEQFF. As DNA, the CDR3 is TGTGCCATCAGTGTAGGGAATGAGCAGTTCTTC.

CDR3 DNA: TGTGCCAGCAGTTACGGGCAGGGAGGGAAACTGTTTTTT. Protein sequence: CASSYGQGGKLFF. This chain connects TRBV6-5 to TRBJ1-4; perhaps TRBD1 as D (5 bases). This CDR3 has 13 residues. Trimming pared 2 bases from V and 11 bases from J, leaving 12 bases between. Germline V gene data show CDR1 as MNHEY and CDR2 as SVGAGI.

The V and J genes are TRBV23-1 and TRBJ2-7; TRBD1 matches 7 bases. TRBV23-1 is classed as an ORF, of uncertain function. The V segment lost 0 bases and the J segment 0 bases; nucleotides outside the gene matches: 2. CDR3 length equals 15 residues. For the CDR3, the DNA is TGCGCCAGCAGTCAATCGGACAGGTTCTCCTACGAGCAGTACTTC. This codes for CASSQSDRFSYEQYF.

This rearrangement joins TRBV19 to TRBJ1-4; D not resolved. The length of the CDR3 is 14 residues. The ends were cut back, 5 bases at V and 5 bases at J, with 12 bases in the middle. Per germline, CDR1 LNHDA and CDR2 SQIVND (reference sequence). Written as DNA, the CDR3 is TGTGCCAGTAGTTCGTACAGCGCGAATGAAAAACTGTTTTTT. Translated: CASSSYSANEKLFF.

The chain has TRBV27 and TRBJ2-7; D call uncertain. Germline CDR1 is MNHEY and CDR2 is SMNVEV (reference sequence). The CDR3 runs 13 residues. V was clipped by 4 bases and J by 2 bases, with 9 bases between them. The CDR3 DNA sequence: TGTGCCAGCAGTTGGACCAGCGCCTACGAGCAGTACTTC. Its protein is CASSWTSAYEQYF.

This clone is a singleton in its sample. V gene TRBV19 combines with J gene TRBJ2-1; 11 bases are shared with TRBD2. The germline CDR1 and CDR2 sequences are LNHDA and SQIVND (reference sequence). Trimming took 2 bases from V and 8 from J; bases not matched to a gene: 5. The CDR3 consists of 15 residues. The DNA for the CDR3 is TGTGCCAGTAGTATAATGACTAGCGGGACCCATGAGCAGTTCTTC. It specifies CASSIMTSGTHEQFF.

V usage is TRBV19 and J usage is TRBJ2-2; D not resolved. V shed 7 bases and J shed 0 bases, with 6 bases lying between them. Germline lookup yields CDR1 LNHDA and CDR2 SQIVND (reference sequence). The CDR3 has 13 amino acids. The CDR3 protein is CASMLPNTGELFF. The CDR3 region has the DNA TGTGCCAGTATGCTTCCGAACACCGGGGAGCTGTTTTTT.

V usage is TRBV7-2 and J usage is TRBJ2-7, with a possible D match to TRBD2 (6 bases). The CDR3 length is 14 residues. Germline values: CDR1 SGHTA, CDR2 FQGNSA. Trimming removed 1 base from V and 0 bases from J, with 7 bases in between. The CDR3 is CASSLVTSSYEQYF. DNA of the CDR3: TGTGCCAGCAGCTTAGTGACTAGCTCCTACGAGCAGTACTTC.